This T cell receptor beta chain emerged from a study of blood T cells in healthy people across ages. This clonotype was counted a few times. Germline V gene lookup returns CDR1 SGDLS and CDR2 YYNGEE. CDR3 length equals 13 residues. V was pared by 6 bases and J by 6 bases, with 15 bases between. It was with a sample-barcoded 5' primer and a J-beta primer mix that a second PCR of roughly 7 to 12 cycles was run. A single record per CDR3 protein comes from TCRdb applying MiXCR to the 5' RACE reads. The sample holds around 2 million distinct CDR3 sequences, more than 35% seen once. The sample was blood. The chain recombines TRBV9 with TRBJ1-1; possible D gene TRBD1, 6 bases. The receptor comes from a human donor in good health. The CDR3 DNA is TGTGCCAGCATCCGGGGGCGGACCTCTGAAGCTTTCTTT. Translation: CASIRGRTSEAFF. Looking up the rest from reference TRBV9 and TRBJ1-1 gives the full variable domain: DSGVTQTPKHLITATGQRVTLRCSPRSGDLSVYWYQQSLDQGLQFLIQYYNGEERAKGNILERFSAQQFPDLHSELNLSSLELGDSALYFCASIRGRTSEAFFGQGTRLTVV.